These T cell receptor beta chains were read from a single sample in a study of beta chain features in type 1 diabetes. Assay: immunoSEQ multiplex PCR; the TCRdb copy retains only in-frame clones and omits some. The data show approximately 140,000 clones, roughly 10% seen once. Sequences were obtained from central memory CD4+ T cells from blood. These receptors came from a woman aged 40 to 55 in good health. The CDR3 runs from the conserved cysteine through the conserved F or W. A D gene is named only where the DNA matches it firmly. Clone size is stated in some rows and not others, as once, few, many or a class when expanded.

abundance,v_gene,j_gene,d_gene,CDR3aa,CDR3nt
few,TRBV6-6,TRBJ2-7,-,CASHVGGGQQYF,TGTGCCAGCCACGTGGGCGGAGGGCAGCAGTACTTC
-,TRBV14,TRBJ1-1,-,CASSPLGQSETEAFF,TGTGCCAGCAGCCCCCTAGGACAGAGCGAGACTGAAGCTTTCTTT
many,TRBV7-9,TRBJ2-5,-,CASSGKQETQYF,TGTGCCAGCAGCGGCAAACAAGAGACCCAGTACTTC
-,TRBV21-1,TRBJ2-1,-,CASSKDRVEENEQFF,TGTGCCAGCAGCAAGGACAGGGTAGAAGAGAATGAGCAGTTCTTC
-,TRBV20-1,TRBJ2-3,-,CSASGGTAQYF,TGCAGTGCTAGCGGAGGGACTGCGCAGTATTTT
few,TRBV19,TRBJ2-4,TRBD1,CASSPGTGDLAKNIQYF,TGTGCCAGTAGTCCCGGGACAGGGGATCTAGCCAAAAACATTCAGTACTTC
few,TRBV6-5,TRBJ1-4,TRBD1,CASSRQGYNEKLFF,TGTGCCAGCAGCAGACAGGGCTATAATGAAAAACTGTTTTTT
-,TRBV4-1,TRBJ2-1,-,CASSQEVYRDYNEQFF,TGCGCCAGCAGCCAAGAGGTTTACCGGGACTACAATGAGCAGTTCTTC
-,TRBV7-9,TRBJ1-2,TRBD1,CASSVQGASSGYTF,TGTGCCAGCAGCGTCCAGGGGGCATCCAGTGGCTACACCTTC
-,TRBV10-1,TRBJ2-3,-,CATAETGASDTQYF,TGCGCCACCGCCGAGACAGGTGCTTCGGATACGCAGTATTTT
-,TRBV18,TRBJ1-3,-,CASSPYDSSSGNTIYF,TGTGCCAGCTCACCGTACGACAGTAGCTCTGGAAACACCATATATTTT
-,TRBV6-6,TRBJ2-2,TRBD2,CASRPLAGALGGELFF,TGTGCCAGCAGGCCACTAGCGGGGGCGCTCGGCGGGGAGCTGTTTTTT
-,TRBV18,TRBJ1-4,-,CASSPPNRKKLFF,TGTGCCAGCTCACCCCCTAACAGGAAAAAACTGTTTTTT
few,TRBV5-5,TRBJ1-5,-,CASSYRNNQPQHF,TGTGCCAGCAGCTACAGGAACAATCAGCCCCAGCATTTT
-,TRBV9,TRBJ2-5,TRBD2,CASSFSGGGETQYF,TGTGCCAGCAGCTTTAGCGGGGGGGGAGAGACCCAGTACTTC
-,TRBV7-8,TRBJ2-7,-,CASSLSAGSSYEQYF,TGTGCCAGCAGCTTATCCGCGGGGAGCTCCTACGAGCAGTACTTC
-,TRBV7-9,TRBJ2-5,TRBD2,CAGGLAGGTQYF,TGTGCCGGGGGACTAGCCGGGGGGACCCAGTACTTC
-,TRBV25-1,TRBJ1-2,-,CASSDRGDGYTF,TGTGCCAGCAGTGACAGGGGAGATGGCTACACCTTC
-,TRBV9,TRBJ2-4,-,CASSAQNEPSLAKNIQYF,TGTGCCAGCAGCGCCCAGAATGAACCGTCGCTAGCCAAAAACATTCAGTACTTC
few,TRBV28,TRBJ1-2,TRBD1,CASSGTGVMDYGYTF,TGTGCCAGCAGTGGGACAGGGGTAATGGACTATGGCTACACCTTC
few,TRBV7-2,TRBJ2-7,TRBD2,CASSGRAGGFNEQYF,TGTGCCAGCAGCGGTCGGGCGGGGGGCTTCAACGAGCAGTACTTC
few,TRBV6-5,TRBJ1-1,-,CASSVSLETEAFF,TGTGCCAGCAGTGTTTCCCTCGAGACTGAAGCTTTCTTT
many,TRBV7-2,TRBJ2-3,-,CASSSVSDTQYF,TGTGCCAGCAGCTCCGTCTCAGATACGCAGTATTTT
few,TRBV11-2,TRBJ2-5,TRBD1,CASSARDRGQETQYF,TGTGCCAGCAGCGCCCGGGACAGGGGGCAAGAGACCCAGTACTTC
-,TRBV7-6,TRBJ2-2,-,CASSSTSGTATGELFF,TGTGCCAGCAGCTCCACCTCCGGGACTGCGACCGGGGAGCTGTTTTTT
-,TRBV14,TRBJ2-7,TRBD1,CASSQRTGTGGTEQYF,TGTGCCAGCAGCCAACGTACCGGGACAGGGGGCACCGAGCAGTACTTC
-,TRBV5-1,TRBJ2-5,TRBD2,CASSSASGGRGETQYF,TGCGCCAGCAGCTCCGCTAGCGGGGGGCGTGGGGAGACCCAGTACTTC
-,TRBV5-1,TRBJ2-1,-,CASSLEGVWWFF,TGCGCCAGCAGCTTGGAGGGAGTCTGGTGGTTCTTC
many,TRBV7-2,TRBJ1-5,TRBD1,CASSSVTGGNQPQHF,TGTGCCAGCAGCTCCGTGACAGGGGGGAATCAGCCCCAGCATTTT
-,TRBV7-8,TRBJ2-4,-,CASSSEMAGAKNIQYF,TGTGCCAGCAGCTCAGAGATGGCAGGGGCCAAAAACATTCAGTACTTC
-,TRBV6-1,TRBJ2-7,-,CASTSPHRSSYEQYF,TGTGCCAGCACCTCCCCCCACAGGAGCTCCTACGAGCAGTACTTC
-,TRBV5-1,TRBJ2-3,-,CASSLIPGQSTDTQYF,TGCGCCAGCAGCTTGATACCGGGACAAAGCACAGATACGCAGTATTTT
few,TRBV19,TRBJ2-1,-,CASTPLAMARNEQFF,TGTGCCAGTACCCCTCTAGCGATGGCGAGGAATGAGCAGTTCTTC
few,TRBV12-5,TRBJ2-1,TRBD1,CASGFGTGFGYEQFF,TGTGCTAGTGGTTTTGGGACAGGGTTTGGTTATGAGCAGTTCTTC
few,TRBV7-8,TRBJ2-1,TRBD1,CASSLAGQYNEQFF,TGTGCCAGCAGCTTAGCGGGACAGTACAATGAGCAGTTCTTC
-,TRBV5-1,TRBJ1-4,-,CASSLVGGDEKLFF,TGCGCCAGCAGCTTGGTGGGGGGGGATGAAAAACTGTTTTTT
few,TRBV29-1,TRBJ1-5,-,CSVSERGQPQHF,TGCAGCGTCAGTGAAAGGGGTCAGCCCCAGCATTTT
few,TRBV4-3,TRBJ2-7,-,CASSQGMNSEQYF,TGCGCCAGCAGCCAAGGGATGAACAGCGAGCAGTACTTC
-,TRBV6-1,TRBJ2-2,-,CASSALSNTGELFF,TGTGCCAGCAGTGCCCTCTCCAACACCGGGGAGCTGTTTTTT
-,TRBV5-4,TRBJ2-7,-,CASSADYNEQYF,TGTGCCAGCAGCGCCGACTACAACGAGCAGTACTTC
-,TRBV29-1,TRBJ2-7,TRBD1,CSVGGQLYEQYF,TGCAGCGTTGGGGGACAGCTCTACGAGCAGTACTTC
few,TRBV7-7,TRBJ2-7,TRBD1,CASTGDRSNSYEQYF,TGTGCCAGCACCGGGGACAGGAGCAACTCCTACGAGCAGTACTTC
-,TRBV7-9,TRBJ2-7,-,CASSPGQLSSYEQYF,TGTGCCAGCAGCCCAGGACAGCTGAGCTCCTACGAGCAGTACTTC
few,TRBV28,TRBJ2-7,-,CASATGGANSYEQYF,TGTGCCAGCGCAACAGGGGGGGCAAACTCCTACGAGCAGTACTTC
few,TRBV19,TRBJ1-5,-,CASSMQGLQPQHF,TGTGCCAGTAGTATGCAGGGGCTTCAGCCCCAGCATTTT